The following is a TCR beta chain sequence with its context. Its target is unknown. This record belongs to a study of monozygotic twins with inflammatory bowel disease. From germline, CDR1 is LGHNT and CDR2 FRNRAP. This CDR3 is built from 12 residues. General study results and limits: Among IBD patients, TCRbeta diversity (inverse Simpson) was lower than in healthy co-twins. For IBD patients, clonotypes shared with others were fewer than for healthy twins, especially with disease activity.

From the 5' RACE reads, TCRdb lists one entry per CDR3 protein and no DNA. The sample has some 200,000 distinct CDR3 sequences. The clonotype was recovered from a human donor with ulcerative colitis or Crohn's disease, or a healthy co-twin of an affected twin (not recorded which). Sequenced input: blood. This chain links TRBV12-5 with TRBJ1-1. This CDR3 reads CASGPPGLEAFF. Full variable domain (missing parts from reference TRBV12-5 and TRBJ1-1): DARVTQTPRHKVTEMGQEVTMRCQPILGHNTVFWYRQTMMQGLELLAYFRNRAPLDDSGMPKDRFSAEMPDATLATLKIQPSEPRDSAVYFCASGPPGLEAFFGQGTRLTVV.